This T cell receptor beta chain was retrieved from a study of T cell changes during pregnancy in multiple sclerosis (dated by TCRdb to the late 2010s). Describing the broader study: The study examined how the T cell repertoire changed over the course of pregnancy in women with multiple sclerosis.

As for this clone: The antigen this receptor binds is unknown. No much larger clone is present one base from it, and per-base qualities are unavailable.

The library was generated by the immunoSEQ multiplex PCR assay. Imported from immuneACCESS, the table was reduced by TCRdb to in-frame sequences with V and J called. These copies leave out some clones; in studies compared against another copy, an unresolved V gene accounts for under half, and the cause of the remainder is not known. The sample table contains under 65,000 clones; only one count was recorded for roughly 93% of them. The ten largest account for approximately 3.8% of the sample. V lost 4 bases and J lost 4 bases; the stretch between them is 2 bases long. The CDR1 and CDR2 encoded by the germline V gene are MNHNS and SASEGT. Counted from cysteine to phenylalanine, this CDR3 has 11 amino acids. The entry retains the CDR3 DNA only, 33 bases that are in frame from base 1.

The chain couples TRBV6-1 to TRBJ2-1; the D gene is not confidently resolved. Sequencing was performed on CD8+ T cells from peripheral blood mononuclear cells, taken in the second trimester of pregnancy. The clonotype was recovered from a female donor with multiple sclerosis, enrolled in a pregnancy study. The CDR3 amino acid sequence is: CASSAYNEQFF. The nucleotides are TGTGCCAGCAGTGCTTACAATGAGCAGTTCTTC.